The 22 T cell receptor beta chains listed next were all sequenced from one sample in a study of cytomegalovirus exposure and HLA in healthy donors. 60 Vbeta and 13 Jbeta primers were used in PCR. Generated by immunoSEQ multiplex PCR, the TCRdb table keeps only in-frame clones and is missing some. This specimen shows fewer than 200,000 clones; the ten leading clones hold 5.5% to 7.5%. What was sequenced was PBMCs. Source of these receptors: a man aged 25-45 years in good health and CMV-seronegative.

The CDR3 loop reads CASSPDGTSGNNEQFF. Written as DNA, the CDR3 is TGTGCCAGCAGCCCAGACGGGACTAGCGGCAACAATGAGCAGTTCTTC. This chain joins TRBV4-2 and TRBJ2-1; 11 nucleotides match TRBD2. Germline V lookup: CDR1 LGHNA, CDR2 YNFKEQ. There are 16 residues in the CDR3. Unmatched junction bases numbered 7, after V lost 4 bases and J lost 5 bases.

V is TRBV4-3 and J is TRBJ2-7, with 8 bases fitting TRBD1. The V gene's germline CDR1 is LGHNA and CDR2 YSLEER. The CDR3 is 15 residues long. V was clipped by 1 base and J by 0 bases; unmatched bases: 2. The CDR3: CASSQAQGASYEQYF. CDR3 nucleotides: TGCGCCAGCAGCCAAGCCCAGGGGGCCTCCTACGAGCAGTACTTC.

The chain employs TRBV4-1 and TRBJ2-1, with TRBD1 identical over 8 bases. The junction had 9 bases not matched to a gene; V was cut back by 0 bases and J by 8 bases. Germline V gene sequence: CDR1 MGHRA, CDR2 YSYEKL. The CDR3 consists of 16 residues. CDR3 residues: CASSQERTGSWDEQFF. Written as DNA, the CDR3 is TGCGCCAGCAGCCAAGAAAGGACAGGGAGTTGGGATGAGCAGTTCTTC.

The chain uses TRBV11-2 and TRBJ1-2; D is possibly TRBD1 (5 bases). This CDR3 has 13 amino acids. CDR1 is SGHAT, CDR2 FQNNGV, per germline. The V end was cut by 7 bases, the J end by 3 bases, with 12 bases between. CDR3 sequence (DNA): TGTGCCAGCAACCCCAGGGTATACTATGGCTACACCTTC. As protein: CASNPRVYYGYTF.

The gene calls are TRBV12-5 and TRBJ2-7, with D possibly matching TRBD1 (6 bases). Germline CDR1 reads LGHNT; CDR2 reads FRNRAP. With 2 bases removed from V and 4 bases from J, the gap between germline ends came to 9 bases. The CDR3 totals 13 residues. The CDR3 loop is CASGLPGQYEQYF. The DNA for the CDR3 is TGTGCTAGTGGTTTGCCAGGACAGTACGAGCAGTACTTC. Full variable domain (rest looked up from reference TRBV12-5 and TRBJ2-7): DARVTQTPRHKVTEMGQEVTMRCQPILGHNTVFWYRQTMMQGLELLAYFRNRAPLDDSGMPKDRFSAEMPDATLATLKIQPSEPRDSAVYFCASGLPGQYEQYFGPGTRLTVT.

This rearrangement joins TRBV7-9 to TRBJ1-4; no clear D. V lost 1 base and J lost 5, with 8 bases in between. Germline CDR1 and CDR2: SEHNR and FQNEAQ (reference sequence). The CDR3 has 14 residues. Here the CDR3 reads CASSLGALNEKLFF. DNA for the CDR3: TGTGCCAGCAGCTTAGGGGCCCTCAATGAAAAACTGTTTTTT. Filled out from reference TRBV7-9 and TRBJ1-4, the complete variable domain reads DTGVSQNPRHKITKRGQNVTFRCDPISEHNRLYWYRQTLGQGPEFLTYFQNEAQLEKSRLLSDRFSAERPKGSFSTLEIQRTEQGDSAMYLCASSLGALNEKLFFGSGTQLSVL.

The chain combines TRBV27 with TRBJ1-4, with D perhaps TRBD1 (5 bases). Trimming took 5 bases from V and 4 from J, leaving 11 bases between them. The germline CDR1 and CDR2 sequences are MNHEY and SMNVEV (reference sequence). The CDR3 runs 14 residues. This chain's CDR3 is CASSPHGHNEKLFF. The CDR3 DNA is TGTGCCAGCAGTCCACACGGACATAATGAAAAACTGTTTTTT.

The genes are TRBV4-2 and TRBJ2-1; TRBD2 is a possible D gene (5 bases). Deletions cut 3 bases from V and 6 bases from J, with 18 bases between. The CDR3 contains 16 residues. The V gene's germline CDR1 is LGHNA and CDR2 YNFKEQ. CDR3 region: CASSQAGDYGRNEQFF. Here the CDR3 DNA reads TGTGCCAGCAGCCAGGCAGGAGACTACGGTCGCAATGAGCAGTTCTTC.

In nucleotides, the CDR3 is TGCGCCAGCAGCCAAGATCGCCAAGGGGGCGACACTGAAGCTTTCTTT. Its translation: CASSQDRQGGDTEAFF. This chain uses TRBV4-3 with TRBJ1-1, with TRBD1 identical over 7 bases. Trimming removed 0 bases from V and 3 bases from J; junction bases left unmatched: 7. The germline gives CDR1 LGHNA, CDR2 YSLEER. CDR3 length: 16 amino acids.

The V call is TRBV7-9, the J call TRBJ1-1; D perhaps matches TRBD1 (6 bases). Trimming stripped 1 base from V and 1 base from J, with 10 bases between. Germline assignment: CDR1 SEHNR and CDR2 FQNEAQ (reference sequence). This CDR3 is 15 amino acids long. CDR3 DNA sequence: TGTGCCAGCAGCTTAGGGGGGACAAGGAACACTGAAGCTTTCTTT. This translates into CASSLGGTRNTEAFF.

V usage is TRBV7-9 and J usage is TRBJ1-2, with D possibly TRBD1 on 5 matching bases. V was cut by 5 bases and J by 7 bases, with 20 bases left in between. The CDR3 totals 15 residues. The germline CDR1 and CDR2 sequences are SEHNR and FQNEAQ (reference sequence). This CDR3 reads CASSTDQGPGGGYTF. The CDR3 nucleotides are TGTGCCAGCAGCACAGATCAGGGTCCCGGGGGTGGCTACACCTTC.

On this clone itself: Additional DNA sequences in this sample encode the identical CDR3. The chain combines TRBV27 with TRBJ1-6; 11 nucleotides agree with TRBD1. Trimming cost V 5 bases and J 0 bases; bases outside gene matches: 9. This CDR3 is built from 19 residues. CDR1 is MNHEY, CDR2 SMNVEV, per germline (reference sequence). CDR3 sequence (DNA): TGTGCCAGCAGTCCCGGACAGGGGGCCAAGGGCTCCTATAATTCACCCCTCCACTTT. This encodes CASSPGQGAKGSYNSPLHF.

Details on this clone: The same CDR3 can be traced to other DNA sequences in this sample. The rearrangement uses TRBV29-1 and TRBJ2-3; D gene uncertain. Germline CDR1 is SQVTM and CDR2 is ANQGSEA. This CDR3 spans 14 amino acids. V was clipped by 5 bases and J by 2 bases, with 14 bases between them. The CDR3 sequence is CSVSNSVNTDTQYF. The DNA of the CDR3 is TGCAGCGTTAGCAACTCCGTTAACACAGATACGCAGTATTTT.

The chain couples TRBV5-4 to TRBJ2-3; unclear D gene. Germline V gene lookup returns CDR1 SGHNT and CDR2 YYREEE (reference sequence). The CDR3 contains 15 residues. Trimming removed 2 bases at V and 0 bases at J, with 10 bases between. The DNA for the CDR3 is TGTGCCAGCAGCTTCCCAAGTACTAGCACAGATACGCAGTATTTT. Translating it yields CASSFPSTSTDTQYF. Based on the CDR3 plus reference TRBV5-4 and TRBJ2-3, the full variable domain is ETGVTQSPTHLIKTRGQQVTLRCSSQSGHNTVSWYQQALGQGPQFIFQYYREEENGRGNFPPRFSGLQFPNYSSELNVNALELDDSALYLCASSFPSTSTDTQYFGPGTRLTVL.

The chain uses TRBV11-2 and TRBJ2-7; possible D gene TRBD2, 5 bases. Germline V lookup: CDR1 SGHAT, CDR2 FQNNGV. This CDR3 spans 15 amino acids. V lost 1 base and J 4 bases, leaving 14 bases between the germline ends. CDR3 loop: CASSLVRTSGYEQYF. Here the CDR3 DNA reads TGTGCCAGCAGCTTAGTGAGGACTTCGGGATACGAGCAGTACTTC.

The chain couples TRBV30 to TRBJ2-7; 12 bases agree with TRBD1. Germline-derived CDR1 and CDR2 are GTSNPN and SVGIG (reference sequence). V was clipped by 5 bases and J by 3 bases; unmatched bases: 11. CDR3 length equals 16 residues. CDR3 in DNA: TGTGCCTGGGCGGGACAGGGGGCTGAAAAACGCTACGAGCAGTACTTC. Its protein product is CAWAGQGAEKRYEQYF.

This rearrangement joins TRBV6-9 to TRBJ2-1; TRBD2 matches 14 bases. This CDR3 contains 12 residues. Germline V gives CDR1 MNHGY, CDR2 SVAAGI. Trimming took 9 bases from V and 8 from J; bases not matched to a gene: 0. For the CDR3, the DNA is TGTGCCAGGGGACTAGCGGGGGATGAGCAGTTCTTC. Translating gives CARGLAGDEQFF.

The rearrangement joins TRBV18 to TRBJ2-7, with 8 nucleotides matching TRBD1. The V segment lost 3 bases and the J segment 3 bases; nucleotides outside the gene matches: 10. CDR1 is KGHSH, CDR2 LQKENI, per germline. The CDR3 is 16 amino acids. The CDR3 here is CASSPDRDRRFYEQYF. Here the CDR3 DNA reads TGTGCCAGCTCACCCGACCGGGACAGGAGATTCTACGAGCAGTACTTC.

This chain connects TRBV18 to TRBJ1-2; D is uncertain. Germline V gene sequence: CDR1 KGHSH, CDR2 LQKENI. V was shortened by 0 bases and J by 4 bases, with 12 bases between the two germline ends. The CDR3 sequence is 15 residues long. CDR3 sequence: CASSPPVARTYGYTF. Written as DNA, the CDR3 is TGTGCCAGCTCACCACCTGTCGCCAGAACCTATGGCTACACCTTC.

The genes are TRBV18 and TRBJ2-1, with 9 bases lining up with TRBD1. CDR1 and CDR2 from the germline V gene are KGHSH and LQKENI. The CDR3 runs 16 residues. The V and J ends lost 0 bases and 9 bases, in that order; junction bases with no gene match: 9. The CDR3 here is CASSPPGQGGGSEQFF. DNA of the CDR3: TGTGCCAGCTCACCACCGGGACAGGGCGGGGGTAGTGAGCAGTTCTTC.

The chain joins TRBV9 to TRBJ1-6; perhaps TRBD1 as D (6 bases). V gave up 3 bases and J gave up 1 base, with 11 bases separating them. Germline V gives CDR1 SGDLS, CDR2 YYNGEE. The length of the CDR3 is 16 residues. CDR3 bases: TGTGCCAGCAGCGCGGGGGGGGCATCCTATAATTCACCCCTCCACTTT. Translated: CASSAGGASYNSPLHF.

The rearrangement uses TRBV6-5 and TRBJ2-5, with 10 bases matching TRBD2. Germline V gene sequence: CDR1 MNHEY, CDR2 SVGAGI. V shed 6 bases and J 4 bases; nucleotides not matched to a gene: 5. The CDR3 runs to 14 residues. CDR3: CASRSSGRRETQYF. The DNA for the CDR3 is TGTGCCAGCAGGTCTAGCGGGAGAAGAGAGACCCAGTACTTC.